This T cell receptor (beta chain) was sequenced during a study of control samples from healthy donors and cancer patients. Using immunoSEQ multiplex PCR, the repertoire was profiled, and TCRdb retains in-frame clones only, with some absent. Of 100,000 to 150,000 clones in the sample, 90% were seen once. Germline CDR1 reads LGHDT; CDR2 reads YNNKEL (reference sequence). The CDR3 totals 13 residues. Trimming shortened V by 1 base and J by 6 bases, and 10 bases separated the two germline ends. V usage is TRBV3-1 (or the pseudogene TRBV3-2) and J usage is TRBJ2-7, with D perhaps TRBD2 (7 bases). This TCR was recovered from a man aged 18-30 years in good health. The sequenced sample consisted of blood. The CDR3 region is CASSQAGGAEQYF. CDR3 nucleotide sequence: TGTGCCAGCAGCCAAGCGGGGGGCGCCGAGCAGTACTTC.